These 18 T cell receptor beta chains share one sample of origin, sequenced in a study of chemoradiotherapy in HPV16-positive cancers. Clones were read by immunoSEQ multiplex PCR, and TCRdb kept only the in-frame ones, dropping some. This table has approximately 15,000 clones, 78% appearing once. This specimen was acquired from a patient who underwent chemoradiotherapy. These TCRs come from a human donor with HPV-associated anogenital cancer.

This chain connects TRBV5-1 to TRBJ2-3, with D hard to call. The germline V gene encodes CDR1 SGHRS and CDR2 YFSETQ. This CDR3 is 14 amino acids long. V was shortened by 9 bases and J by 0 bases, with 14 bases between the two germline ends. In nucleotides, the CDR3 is TGCGCCACCAAAAAAGGGCCTAGCACAGATACGCAGTATTTT. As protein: CATKKGPSTDTQYF.

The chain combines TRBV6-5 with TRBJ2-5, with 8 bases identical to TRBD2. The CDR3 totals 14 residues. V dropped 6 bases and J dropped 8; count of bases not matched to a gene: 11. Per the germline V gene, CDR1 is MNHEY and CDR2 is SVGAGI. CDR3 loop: CASSSVARGATQYF. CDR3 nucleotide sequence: TGTGCCAGCAGCTCCGTGGCGCGGGGGGCCACCCAGTACTTC.

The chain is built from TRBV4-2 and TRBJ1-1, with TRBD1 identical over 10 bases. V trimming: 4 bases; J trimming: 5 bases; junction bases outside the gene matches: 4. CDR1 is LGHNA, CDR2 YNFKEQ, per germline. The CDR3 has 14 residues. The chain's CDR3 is CASSRTGGGTEAFF. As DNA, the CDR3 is TGTGCCAGCAGCCGGACAGGGGGAGGGACTGAAGCTTTCTTT.

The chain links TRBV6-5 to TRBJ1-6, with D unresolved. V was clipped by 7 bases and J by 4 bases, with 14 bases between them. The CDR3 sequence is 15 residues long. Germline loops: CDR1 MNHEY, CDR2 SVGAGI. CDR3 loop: CASIRTAYYNSPLHF. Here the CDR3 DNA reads TGTGCCAGCATCCGCACAGCCTATTATAATTCACCCCTCCACTTT.

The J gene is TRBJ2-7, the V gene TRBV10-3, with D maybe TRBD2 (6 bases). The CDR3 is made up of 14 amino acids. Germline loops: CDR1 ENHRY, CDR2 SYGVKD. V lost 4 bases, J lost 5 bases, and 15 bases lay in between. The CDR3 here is CAISVRGPGDEQYF. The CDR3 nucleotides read TGTGCCATCAGTGTCCGAGGTCCGGGGGACGAGCAGTACTTC.

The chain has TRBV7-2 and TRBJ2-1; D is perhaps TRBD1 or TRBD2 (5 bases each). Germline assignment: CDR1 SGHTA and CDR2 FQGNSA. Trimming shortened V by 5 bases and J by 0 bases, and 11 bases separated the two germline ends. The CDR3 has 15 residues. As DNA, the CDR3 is TGTGCCAGCAGCCCTTTGGGGGTCTCCTACAATGAGCAGTTCTTC. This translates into CASSPLGVSYNEQFF.

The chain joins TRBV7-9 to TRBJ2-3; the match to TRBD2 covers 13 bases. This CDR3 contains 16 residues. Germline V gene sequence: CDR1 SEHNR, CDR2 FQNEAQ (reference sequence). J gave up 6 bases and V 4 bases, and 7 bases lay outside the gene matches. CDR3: CASSSSGTSGADTQYF. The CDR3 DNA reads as TGTGCCAGCAGCTCCAGTGGGACTAGCGGGGCGGATACGCAGTATTTT.

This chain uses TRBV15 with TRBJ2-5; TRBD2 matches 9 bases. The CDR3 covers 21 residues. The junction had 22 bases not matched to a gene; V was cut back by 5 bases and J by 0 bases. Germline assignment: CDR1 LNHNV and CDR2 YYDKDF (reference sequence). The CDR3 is CATSSKGAGTSFFRYQETQYF. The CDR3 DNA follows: TGTGCCACCAGCTCTAAGGGGGCCGGGACTAGCTTTTTCCGCTACCAAGAGACCCAGTACTTC.

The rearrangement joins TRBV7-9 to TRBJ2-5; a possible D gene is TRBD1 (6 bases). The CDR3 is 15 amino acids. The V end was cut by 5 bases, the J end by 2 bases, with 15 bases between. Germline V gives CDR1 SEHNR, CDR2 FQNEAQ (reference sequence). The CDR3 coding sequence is TGTGCCAGCAGCCTCGGACAGTCCGGTCAAGAGACCCAGTACTTC. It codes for CASSLGQSGQETQYF.

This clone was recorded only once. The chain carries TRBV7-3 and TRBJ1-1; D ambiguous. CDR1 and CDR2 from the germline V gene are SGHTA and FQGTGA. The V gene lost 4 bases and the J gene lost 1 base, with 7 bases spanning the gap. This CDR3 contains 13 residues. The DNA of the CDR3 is TGTGCCAGCAGCTCATCCTCGAACACTGAAGCTTTCTTT. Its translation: CASSSSSNTEAFF.

The CDR3 sequence is CASSLHHLNQPQHF. For the CDR3, the DNA is TGTGCCAGCAGTTTGCATCACCTCAATCAGCCCCAGCATTTT. The chain recombines TRBV27 with TRBJ1-5; no clear D. V was trimmed by 3 bases and J by 3 bases, leaving 9 bases between them. There are 14 residues in the CDR3. Per the germline V gene, CDR1 is MNHEY and CDR2 is SMNVEV (reference sequence).

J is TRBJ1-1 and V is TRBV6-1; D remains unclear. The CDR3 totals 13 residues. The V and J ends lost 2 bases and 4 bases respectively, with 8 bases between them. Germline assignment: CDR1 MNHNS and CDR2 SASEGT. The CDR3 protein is CASSERPGTEAFF. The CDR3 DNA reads TGTGCCAGCAGTGAACGGCCCGGCACTGAAGCTTTCTTT.

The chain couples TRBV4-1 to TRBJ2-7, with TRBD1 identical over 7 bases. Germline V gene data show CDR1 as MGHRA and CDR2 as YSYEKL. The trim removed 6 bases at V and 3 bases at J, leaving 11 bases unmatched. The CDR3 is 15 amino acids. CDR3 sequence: CASSQTQQGNYEQYF. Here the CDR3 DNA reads TGCGCCAGCAGTCAAACTCAACAGGGGAACTACGAGCAGTACTTC.

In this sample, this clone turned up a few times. CDR3 sequence (DNA): TGTGCCAGTACCAGAGGGGGCGGAGACCGTCGTCAGCCCCAGCATTTT. This translates into CASTRGGGDRRQPQHF. The chain couples TRBV19 to TRBJ1-5; 7 bases agree with TRBD1. J lost 6 bases, V lost 7 bases, and 15 bases had no gene match. CDR1 and CDR2 (germline): LNHDA, SQIVND (reference sequence). This CDR3 comprises 16 residues.

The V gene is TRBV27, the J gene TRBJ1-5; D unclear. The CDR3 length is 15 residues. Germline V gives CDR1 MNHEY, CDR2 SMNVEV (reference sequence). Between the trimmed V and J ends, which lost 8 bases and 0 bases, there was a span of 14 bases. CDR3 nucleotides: TGTGCCAGCTGGCGGAACCTAAATAGCAATCAGCCCCAGCATTTT. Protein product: CASWRNLNSNQPQHF.

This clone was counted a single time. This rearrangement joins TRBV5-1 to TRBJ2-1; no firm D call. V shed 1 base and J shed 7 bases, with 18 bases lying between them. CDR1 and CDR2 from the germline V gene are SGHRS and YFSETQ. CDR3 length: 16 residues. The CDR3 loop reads CASSLTAPQFPNEQFF. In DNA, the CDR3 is TGCGCCAGCAGCTTGACAGCGCCGCAATTCCCGAATGAGCAGTTCTTC.

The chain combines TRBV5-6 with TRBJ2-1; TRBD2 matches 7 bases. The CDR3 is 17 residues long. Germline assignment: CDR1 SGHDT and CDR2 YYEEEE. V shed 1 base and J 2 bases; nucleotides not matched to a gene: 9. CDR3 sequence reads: CASSLSTRGWPYNEQFF. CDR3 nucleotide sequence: TGTGCCAGCAGCTTGAGTACGCGGGGGTGGCCCTACAATGAGCAGTTCTTC. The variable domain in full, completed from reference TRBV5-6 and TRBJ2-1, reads DAGVTQSPTHLIKTRGQQVTLRCSPKSGHDTVSWYQQALGQGPQFIFQYYEEEERQRGNFPDRFSGHQFPNYSSELNVNALLLGDSALYLCASSLSTRGWPYNEQFFGPGTRLTVL.

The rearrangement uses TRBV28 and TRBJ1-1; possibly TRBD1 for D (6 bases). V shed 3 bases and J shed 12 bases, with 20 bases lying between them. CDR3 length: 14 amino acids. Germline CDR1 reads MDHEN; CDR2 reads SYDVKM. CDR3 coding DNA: TGTGCCAGCAGTTTGATTGGACCACAGGGCTGGCCTTTCTTT. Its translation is CASSLIGPQGWPFF.